Below are 17 T cell receptor beta chains sequenced from a single sample in a study of radiotherapy plus CTLA-4 blockade in lung cancer. Produced via immunoSEQ multiplex PCR; TCRdb's table is partial and in-frame only. The top ten clones hold over 2% of a sample with 40,000 to 45,000 clones, more than 70% of them seen once. The specimen comprised peripheral blood, sampled from a patient treated with radiotherapy plus ipilimumab. Every receptor here comes from a human donor with non-small cell lung cancer whose response to radiotherapy plus ipilimumab could not be evaluated.

The rearrangement uses TRBV6-5 and TRBJ1-4; a weak D match, TRBD1 (5 bases). The CDR3 is 16 amino acids. V lost 2 bases, J lost 3 bases, and 13 bases lay in between. Germline V gene data show CDR1 as MNHEY and CDR2 as SVGAGI. Written as DNA, the CDR3 is TGTGCCAGCAGTTACGTTATGACAGTCTCTAATGAAAAACTGTTTTTT. Translated: CASSYVMTVSNEKLFF.

This rearrangement joins TRBV5-1 to TRBJ2-5, with D possibly being TRBD2 (6 bases). The CDR3 is made up of 16 amino acids. Trimming removed 0 bases at V and 4 bases at J, with 16 bases between. CDR1 and CDR2 from the germline V gene are SGHRS and YFSETQ. The DNA for the CDR3 is TGCGCCAGCAGCTTGGCCGGGGGACCCGGGATAGAGACCCAGTACTTC. Translating it yields CASSLAGGPGIETQYF.

The chain employs TRBV4-2 and TRBJ1-1; 9 bases map to TRBD1. CDR3 size: 15 residues. Trimming at V came to 0 bases and at J to 7 bases, leaving 6 bases not matched to a gene. The germline V gene encodes CDR1 LGHNA and CDR2 YNFKEQ. CDR3 coding DNA: TGTGCCAGCAGCCAAGACGGGACAGGGCGGGATGAAGCTTTCTTT. Amino acid sequence: CASSQDGTGRDEAFF.

V usage is TRBV4-2 and J usage is TRBJ2-2; 7 bases map to TRBD1. The CDR3 runs to 16 residues. The V segment lost 1 base and the J segment 4 bases; nucleotides outside the gene matches: 6. From germline, CDR1 is LGHNA and CDR2 YNFKEQ. The CDR3: CASSQAQGVGTGELFF. CDR3 nucleotides: TGTGCCAGCAGCCAAGCTCAGGGGGTAGGCACCGGGGAGCTGTTTTTT.

The chain joins TRBV15 to TRBJ2-5, with 7 bases identical to TRBD2. This CDR3 is 15 amino acids long. J was trimmed by 2 bases and V by 0 bases; bases with no gene match: 3. Germline V gene data show CDR1 as LNHNV and CDR2 as YYDKDF (reference sequence). The CDR3 loop reads CATSRDRGEQETQYF. In DNA form, the CDR3 reads TGTGCCACCAGCAGAGACCGGGGGGAACAAGAGACCCAGTACTTC. Full variable domain (outside the CDR3, taken from reference TRBV15 and TRBJ2-5): DAMVIQNPRYQVTQFGKPVTLSCSQTLNHNVMYWYQQKSSQAPKLLFHYYDKDFNNEADTPDNFQSRRPNTSFCFLDIRSPGLGDTAMYLCATSRDRGEQETQYFGPGTRLLVL.

The CDR3 region has the DNA TGTGCCAGCAGTAAGGGGGGGGGCGCGAACACTGAAGCTTTCTTT. Amino acids: CASSKGGGANTEAFF. This sequence joins TRBV2 and TRBJ1-1, with a tentative D call TRBD1 (6 bases). The V gene lost 5 bases and the J gene lost 1 base, with 14 bases spanning the gap. Germline V CDR1 and CDR2: SNHLY, FYNNEI. The CDR3 runs 15 residues.

The chain links TRBV7-2 to TRBJ2-1, with 8 bases lining up with TRBD2. Germline V gene data show CDR1 as SGHTA and CDR2 as FQGNSA. V lost 1 base and J lost 6; bases outside the gene matches: 11. The CDR3 is made up of 17 amino acids. The chain's CDR3 is CASSLGLTGGLGNEQFF. CDR3 sequence (DNA): TGTGCCAGCAGCTTAGGGCTCACGGGAGGGCTAGGCAATGAGCAGTTCTTC.

J is TRBJ2-1 and V is TRBV2, with 9 bases matching TRBD1. Germline trimming cut 6 bases from V and 8 bases from J; bases unmatched to any gene: 11. The CDR3 is made up of 15 amino acids. Germline-derived CDR1 and CDR2 are SNHLY and FYNNEI. The CDR3 DNA reads as TGTGCCAGCAGGCTTGAACAGGGGGCGGTTTATGAGCAGTTCTTC. Amino acid sequence: CASRLEQGAVYEQFF.

This clone is judged medium-sized. This chain uses TRBV9 with TRBJ2-7, with unresolved D. V lost 7 bases to trimming and J lost 2 bases, with 19 bases between them. This CDR3 comprises 15 residues. The V gene's germline CDR1 is SGDLS and CDR2 YYNGEE. The CDR3: CASASGYDSAYEQYF. The CDR3 coding sequence is TGTGCCAGCGCATCCGGGTACGACTCAGCCTACGAGCAGTACTTC.

The chain is built from TRBV5-4 and TRBJ2-1, with 7 bases lining up with TRBD2. CDR3 size: 16 residues. Looked up from germline, CDR1 is SGHNT and CDR2 is YYREEE (reference sequence). J lost 4 bases, V lost 0 bases, and 7 bases had no gene match. CDR3 nucleotide sequence: TGTGCCAGCAGCTTGGGGGGGGGAGTGGGGTACAATGAGCAGTTCTTC. Its protein is CASSLGGGVGYNEQFF.

The chain combines TRBV4-1 with TRBJ2-7; 12 bases are a match to TRBD2. Germline assignment: CDR1 MGHRA and CDR2 YSYEKL. Trimming took 3 bases from V and 7 from J; bases not matched to a gene: 7. The CDR3 has 15 amino acids. The CDR3 DNA sequence: TGCGCCAGCAGCCACCGACTAGCGGGAGTTGGGGAGCAGTACTTC. Encoded protein: CASSHRLAGVGEQYF.

This clone was recorded once. The rearrangement links TRBV4-3 to TRBJ1-1; 7 nucleotides agree with TRBD1. With 4 bases clipped from V and 9 bases from J, the junction kept 8 bases outside the gene matches. This CDR3 region has 13 residues. In germline, CDR1 is LGHNA, CDR2 YSLEER. Here the CDR3 DNA reads TGCGCCAGCAGCCGCCCCGGGGGACAGCAAGCTTTCTTT. Protein sequence: CASSRPGGQQAFF.

This chain uses TRBV21-1 with TRBJ1-2; TRBD1 is taken as the D call from the table, unchecked against the DNA. TRBV21-1 is a pseudogene segment. The CDR3 covers 15 residues. CDR3 region: CASGKQGRRIHGYTF. CDR3 coding DNA: TGTGCCAGCGGCAAACAGGGGCGGAGAATCCATGGCTACACCTTC.

The rearrangement joins TRBV7-6 to TRBJ2-5; 11 positions agree with TRBD2. The CDR3 runs 15 residues. CDR1 and CDR2 from the germline V gene are SGHVS and FNYEAQ. Trimming cost V 1 base and J 4 bases; bases outside gene matches: 2. The CDR3 bases are TGTGCCAGCAGCTTAGGGACTAGCGGGCTAGAGACCCAGTACTTC. Translation: CASSLGTSGLETQYF.

This chain connects TRBV5-7 to TRBJ2-7; D possibly corresponds to TRBD1 (6 bases). TRBV5-7 is treated as an ORF (open reading frame) with a function not yet certain. The CDR3 totals 17 residues. V dropped 1 base and J dropped 0 bases, with 17 bases sitting between them. The CDR3 sequence is CASSLNPPGHFSYEQYF. CDR3 in DNA: TGTGCCAGCAGCTTGAACCCCCCGGGACACTTCTCCTACGAGCAGTACTTC.

The chain couples TRBV18 to TRBJ2-3; D is ambiguous. V was cut by 0 bases and J by 4 bases, with 8 bases left in between. The CDR3 sequence is 14 residues long. CDR1 KGHSH and CDR2 LQKENI come from the germline V gene. For the CDR3, the DNA is TGTGCCAGCTCACCACCGTTCCCGGCAGATACGCAGTATTTT. Encoded protein: CASSPPFPADTQYF.

Only a few counts were recorded for this clone. This chain joins TRBV5-6 and TRBJ2-3; D gene uncertain. CDR3 length equals 12 residues. CDR1 SGHDT and CDR2 YYEEEE come from the germline V gene. Trimming took off 0 bases at V and 10 bases at J, with 9 bases between the two ends. CDR3 DNA sequence: TGTGCCAGCAGCTTGGCCGAGTTGCCGCAGTATTTT. This sequence encodes CASSLAELPQYF.